The 16 T cell receptor beta chains below come from one sample, sequenced in a study of long-term antiretroviral therapy in people with HIV. The assay used was immunoSEQ (version v3.0), run at survey level. Profiling relied on immunoSEQ multiplex PCR, and the TCRdb table lists in-frame clones only, not all of them. The sample includes about 18,000 clones, roughly 80% of them seen just once. Sample: unsorted PBMCs, taken 0.6 years after starting antiretroviral therapy. The receptors derive from a woman under 30 with HIV.

In its sample, this clone was seen once. The V and J genes are TRBV4-1 and TRBJ2-1; D ambiguous. V was clipped by 7 bases and J by 5 bases, with 6 bases between them. Germline V gene lookup returns CDR1 MGHRA and CDR2 YSYEKL. The CDR3 totals 11 residues. The CDR3 protein is CASIGNNEQFF. As DNA, the CDR3 is TGCGCCAGCATAGGAAACAATGAGCAGTTCTTC.

The chain has TRBV18 and TRBJ2-1; D call uncertain. Looked up from germline, CDR1 is KGHSH and CDR2 is LQKENI. The CDR3 is made up of 14 amino acids. Deletions cut 6 bases from V and 7 bases from J, with 16 bases between. This CDR3 is CASSLAVAENEQFF. In nucleotides, the CDR3 is TGTGCCAGCTCCTTGGCGGTAGCTGAAAATGAGCAGTTCTTC.

The chain combines TRBV9 with TRBJ2-2, with D hard to call. From germline, CDR1 is SGDLS and CDR2 YYNGEE. The CDR3 is 12 amino acids. Trimming shortened V by 4 bases and J by 4 bases, and 5 bases separated the two germline ends. For the CDR3, the DNA is TGTGCCAGCAGCACCGGCACCGGGGAGCTGTTTTTT. Protein product: CASSTGTGELFF.

The chain carries TRBV6-5 and TRBJ2-5; a weak D match, TRBD1 (6 bases). The V end lost 0 bases, the J end lost 4 bases, and 15 bases lay between the germline ends. The CDR3 loop spans 16 amino acids. Germline CDR1 reads MNHEY; CDR2 reads SVGAGI. In DNA form, the CDR3 reads TGTGCCAGCAGTTACTCGTACTACAGGGCAGGAGAGACCCAGTACTTC. Translating gives CASSYSYYRAGETQYF.

The chain combines TRBV28 with TRBJ2-7; D is undetermined. Trimming pared 7 bases from V and 3 bases from J, leaving 19 bases between. Germline CDR1 reads MDHEN; CDR2 reads SYDVKM. This CDR3 contains 15 residues. The CDR3 sequence: CASTSPKDSDYEQYF. As DNA, the CDR3 is TGTGCCAGCACTTCTCCGAAAGACTCGGACTACGAGCAGTACTTC.

This rearrangement joins TRBV5-1 to TRBJ1-1; 9 positions match TRBD1. Losses at the gene ends were 3 bases for V and 1 base for J; bases not matched to a gene: 4. The CDR3 consists of 15 residues. Looked up from germline, CDR1 is SGHRS and CDR2 is YFSETQ. CDR3 residues: CASSYEQGANTEAFF. CDR3 DNA: TGCGCCAGCAGCTATGAACAGGGGGCGAACACTGAAGCTTTCTTT.

V gene TRBV6-5 combines with J gene TRBJ2-2, with TRBD2 as a possible D gene (6 bases). The V end lost 11 bases, the J end lost 7 bases, and 14 bases lay between the germline ends. Germline V gene lookup returns CDR1 MNHEY and CDR2 SVGAGI. CDR3 length: 12 residues. The CDR3 DNA is TGTGCCCTTCGGGGGTTCGGCGGGGAGCTGTTTTTT. This sequence encodes CALRGFGGELFF.

This clone was counted a single time. The rearrangement uses TRBV4-2 and TRBJ1-1, with D unresolved. The CDR3 spans 13 residues. Germline V gene sequence: CDR1 LGHNA, CDR2 YNFKEQ. V gave up 2 bases and J gave up 1 base, with 5 bases separating them. CDR3 DNA sequence: TGTGCCAGCAGCCAATGGAGGAACACTGAAGCTTTCTTT. Translated: CASSQWRNTEAFF.

The chain carries TRBV9 and TRBJ1-1, with D hard to call. CDR1 SGDLS and CDR2 YYNGEE come from the germline V gene. With 0 bases removed from V and 5 bases from J, the gap between germline ends came to 8 bases. This CDR3 contains 13 residues. CDR3 coding DNA: TGTGCCAGCAGCGTAGAAGGGTGGACTGAAGCTTTCTTT. Protein product: CASSVEGWTEAFF.

The chain uses TRBV25-1 and TRBJ1-5; no firm D call. Trimming left V 2 bases short and J 8 bases short, with 16 bases between. Germline lookup yields CDR1 MGHDK and CDR2 SYGVNS. This CDR3 is built from 15 residues. As DNA, the CDR3 is TGTGCCAGCAGTGAAAATAGTTGGGTTGGGAAGCCCCAGCATTTT. Amino acid sequence: CASSENSWVGKPQHF. Together with reference TRBV25-1 and TRBJ1-5, the CDR3 gives the full variable domain: EADIYQTPRYLVIGTGKKITLECSQTMGHDKMYWYQQDPGMELHLIHYSYGVNSTEKGDLSSESTVSRIRTEHFPLTLESARPSHTSQYLCASSENSWVGKPQHFGDGTRLSIL.

This chain uses TRBV29-1 with TRBJ1-4, with no clear D. V lost 3 bases and J 0 bases, leaving 8 bases between the germline ends. The CDR3 has 14 amino acids. Germline CDR1 is SQVTM and CDR2 is ANQGSEA. Written as DNA, the CDR3 is TGCAGCGTTGACCCTAAGTCAACTAATGAAAAACTGTTTTTT. As protein: CSVDPKSTNEKLFF.

This clone has just one count. The DNA for the CDR3 is TGCGCCAGCAGCTTGGTGTACCAGTCGGAGACCCAGTACTTC. Translation gives CASSLVYQSETQYF. This rearrangement joins TRBV5-1 to TRBJ2-5; D unclear. The CDR3 has 14 residues. The germline CDR1 and CDR2 sequences are SGHRS and YFSETQ. V was trimmed by 0 bases and J by 5 bases, leaving 11 bases between them.

V gene TRBV10-3 combines with J gene TRBJ1-1, with 7 bases fitting TRBD1. Germline CDR1 and CDR2: ENHRY and SYGVKD. This CDR3 has 15 amino acids. Losses at the gene ends were 6 bases for V and 0 bases for J; bases not matched to a gene: 7. CDR3 sequence reads: CAISRQGSVNTEAFF. CDR3 in DNA: TGTGCCATCAGCCGACAGGGCTCGGTGAACACTGAAGCTTTCTTT.

The rearrangement links TRBV6-5 to TRBJ2-5; unclear D gene. Trimming took off 7 bases at V and 5 bases at J, with 8 bases between the two ends. The germline V gene encodes CDR1 MNHEY and CDR2 SVGAGI. The CDR3 is 11 amino acids. CDR3 protein: CASTQGETQYF. In DNA form, the CDR3 reads TGTGCCAGCACCCAAGGGGAGACCCAGTACTTC.

This clone occurred a few times. The gene calls are TRBV7-9 and TRBJ1-5; unclear D gene. The CDR3 has 18 residues. Trimming stripped 4 bases from V and 0 bases from J, with 19 bases between. Per germline, CDR1 SEHNR and CDR2 FQNEAQ (reference sequence). The chain's CDR3 is CASSCPGSRRYSNQPQHF. The CDR3 DNA sequence: TGTGCCAGCAGCTGTCCGGGGAGTCGAAGGTATAGCAATCAGCCCCAGCATTTT.

This clone was seen once. J is TRBJ1-1 and V is TRBV7-9, with D uncertain. Trimming removed 4 bases from V and 1 base from J, with 19 bases in between. Germline loops: CDR1 SEHNR, CDR2 FQNEAQ (reference sequence). The CDR3 runs 17 residues. This chain's CDR3 is CASSSPRTGSKNTEAFF. The CDR3 nucleotides read TGTGCCAGCAGCTCCCCTCGGACGGGATCAAAGAACACTGAAGCTTTCTTT.